This note documents a single TCR beta chain sequence. This entry is derived from a study of cytomegalovirus exposure and HLA in healthy donors. Germline CDR1 is SGHDT and CDR2 is YYEEEE. This CDR3 comprises 15 residues. The V and J ends lost 4 bases and 9 bases, in that order; junction bases with no gene match: 10. It was with 60 Vbeta and 13 Jbeta primers that the PCR ran. Method: immunoSEQ multiplex PCR; TCRdb's copy keeps in-frame clones and lacks some. The data show 100,000 to 150,000 clones, 83% seen once. This rearrangement joins TRBV5-6 to TRBJ2-1, with 10 bases fitting TRBD2. This receptor was obtained from a man aged 18 to 30 in good health and CMV-seropositive. The specimen sequenced was PBMCs. The CDR3 sequence is CASSPPSGGWGEQFF. The CDR3 DNA reads as TGTGCCAGCAGCCCTCCTAGCGGGGGCTGGGGTGAGCAGTTCTTC.